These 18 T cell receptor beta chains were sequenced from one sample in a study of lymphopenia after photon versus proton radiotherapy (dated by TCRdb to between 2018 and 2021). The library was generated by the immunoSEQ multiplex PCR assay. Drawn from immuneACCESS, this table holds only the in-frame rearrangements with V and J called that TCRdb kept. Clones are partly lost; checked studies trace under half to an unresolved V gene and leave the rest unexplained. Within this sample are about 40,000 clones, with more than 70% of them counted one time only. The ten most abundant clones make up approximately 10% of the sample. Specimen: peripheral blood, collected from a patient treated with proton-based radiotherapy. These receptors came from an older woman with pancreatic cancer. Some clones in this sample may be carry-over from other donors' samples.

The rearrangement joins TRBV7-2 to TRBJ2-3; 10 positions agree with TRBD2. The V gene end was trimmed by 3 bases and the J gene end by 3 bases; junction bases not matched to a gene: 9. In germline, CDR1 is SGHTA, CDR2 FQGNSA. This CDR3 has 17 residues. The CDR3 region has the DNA TGTGCCAGCAGCTTTAATAGCGGGAGGAGCACGACAGATACGCAGTATTTT. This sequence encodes CASSFNSGRSTTDTQYF.

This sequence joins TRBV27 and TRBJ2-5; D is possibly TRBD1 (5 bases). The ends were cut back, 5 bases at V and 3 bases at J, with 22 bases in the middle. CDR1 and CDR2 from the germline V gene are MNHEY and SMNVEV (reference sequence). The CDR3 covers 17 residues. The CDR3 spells CASSPQIHRIREETQYF. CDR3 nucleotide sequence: TGTGCCAGCAGTCCCCAAATTCACAGGATACGAGAAGAGACCCAGTACTTC.

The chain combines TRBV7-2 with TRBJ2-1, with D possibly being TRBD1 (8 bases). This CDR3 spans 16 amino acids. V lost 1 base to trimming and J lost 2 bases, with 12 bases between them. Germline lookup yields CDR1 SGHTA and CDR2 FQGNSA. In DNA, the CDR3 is TGTGCCAGCAGCTTAGGGGGGGGACAGGCCTACAATGAGCAGTTCTTC. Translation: CASSLGGGQAYNEQFF.

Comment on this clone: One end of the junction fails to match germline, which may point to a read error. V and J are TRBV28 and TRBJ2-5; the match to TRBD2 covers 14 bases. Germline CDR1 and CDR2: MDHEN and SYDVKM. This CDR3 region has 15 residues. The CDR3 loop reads CASSRGLAGAETQYF. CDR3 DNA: TGTGCCAGCAGCCGGGGACTAGCGGGAGCAGAGACTCAGTACTTC.

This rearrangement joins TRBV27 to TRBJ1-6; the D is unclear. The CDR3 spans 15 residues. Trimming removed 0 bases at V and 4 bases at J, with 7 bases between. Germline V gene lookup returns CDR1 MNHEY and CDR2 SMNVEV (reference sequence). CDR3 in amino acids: CASSLSGSYNSPLHF. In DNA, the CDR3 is TGTGCCAGCAGTTTATCCGGCAGTTATAATTCACCCCTCCACTTT.

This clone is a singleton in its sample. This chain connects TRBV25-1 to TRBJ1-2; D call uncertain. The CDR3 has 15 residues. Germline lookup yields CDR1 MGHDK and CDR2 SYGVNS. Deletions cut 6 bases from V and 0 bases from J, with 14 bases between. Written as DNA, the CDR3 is TGTGCCAGCAGGCCGTCCTCCTTCCCTAACTATGGCTACACCTTC. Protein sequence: CASRPSSFPNYGYTF.

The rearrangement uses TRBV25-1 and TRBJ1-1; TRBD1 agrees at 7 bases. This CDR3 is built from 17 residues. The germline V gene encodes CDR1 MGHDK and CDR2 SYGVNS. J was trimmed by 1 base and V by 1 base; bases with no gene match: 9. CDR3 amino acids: CASSESSAGGSNTEAFF. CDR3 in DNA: TGTGCCAGCAGTGAATCATCGGCAGGGGGATCGAACACTGAAGCTTTCTTT. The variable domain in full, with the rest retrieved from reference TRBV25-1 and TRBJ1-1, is EADIYQTPRYLVIGTGKKITLECSQTMGHDKMYWYQQDPGMELHLIHYSYGVNSTEKGDLSSESTVSRIRTEHFPLTLESARPSHTSQYLCASSESSAGGSNTEAFFGQGTRLTVV.

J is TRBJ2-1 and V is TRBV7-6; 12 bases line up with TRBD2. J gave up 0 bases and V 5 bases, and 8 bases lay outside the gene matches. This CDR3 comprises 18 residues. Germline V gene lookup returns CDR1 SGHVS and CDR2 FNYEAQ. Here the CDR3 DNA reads TGTGCCAGCAGCGGACTAGCGGGACCACTCCACTCCTACAATGAGCAGTTCTTC. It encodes CASSGLAGPLHSYNEQFF.

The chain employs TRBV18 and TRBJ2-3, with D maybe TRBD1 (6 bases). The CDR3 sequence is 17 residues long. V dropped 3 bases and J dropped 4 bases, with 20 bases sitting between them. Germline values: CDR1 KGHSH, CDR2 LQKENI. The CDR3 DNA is TGTGCCAGCTCACCTCCCAGAGGGCAGGGGATTCCAGATACGCAGTATTTT. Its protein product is CASSPPRGQGIPDTQYF.

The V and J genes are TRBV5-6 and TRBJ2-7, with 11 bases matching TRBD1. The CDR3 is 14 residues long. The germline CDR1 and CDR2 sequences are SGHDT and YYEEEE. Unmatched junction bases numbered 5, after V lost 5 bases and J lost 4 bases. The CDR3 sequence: CASRPRDRGYEQYF. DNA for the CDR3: TGTGCCAGCAGGCCCCGGGACAGGGGGTACGAGCAGTACTTC.

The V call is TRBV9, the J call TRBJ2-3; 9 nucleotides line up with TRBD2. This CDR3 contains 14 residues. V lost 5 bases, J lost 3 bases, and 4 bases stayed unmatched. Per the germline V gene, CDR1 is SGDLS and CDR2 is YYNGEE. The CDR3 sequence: CASSPGLATDTQYF. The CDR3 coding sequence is TGTGCCAGCAGTCCGGGACTAGCAACAGATACGCAGTATTTT.

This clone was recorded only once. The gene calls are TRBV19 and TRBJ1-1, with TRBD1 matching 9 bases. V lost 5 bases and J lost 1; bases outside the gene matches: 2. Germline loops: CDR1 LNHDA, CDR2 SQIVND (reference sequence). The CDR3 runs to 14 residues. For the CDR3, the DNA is TGTGCCAGTAGTTACAGGGGGCCGAACACTGAAGCTTTCTTT. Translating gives CASSYRGPNTEAFF.

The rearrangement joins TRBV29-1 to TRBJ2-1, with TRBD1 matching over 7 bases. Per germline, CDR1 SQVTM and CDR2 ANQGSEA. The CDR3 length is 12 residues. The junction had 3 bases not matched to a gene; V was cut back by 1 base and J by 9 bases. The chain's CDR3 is CSVEAGGAEQFF. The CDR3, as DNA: TGCAGCGTTGAAGCAGGGGGAGCTGAGCAGTTCTTC.

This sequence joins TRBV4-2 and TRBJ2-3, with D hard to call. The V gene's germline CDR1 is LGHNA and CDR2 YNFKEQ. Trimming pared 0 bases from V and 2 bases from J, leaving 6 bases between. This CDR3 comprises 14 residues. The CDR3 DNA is TGTGCCAGCAGCCAAGATCGGGTCACAGATACGCAGTATTTT. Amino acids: CASSQDRVTDTQYF.

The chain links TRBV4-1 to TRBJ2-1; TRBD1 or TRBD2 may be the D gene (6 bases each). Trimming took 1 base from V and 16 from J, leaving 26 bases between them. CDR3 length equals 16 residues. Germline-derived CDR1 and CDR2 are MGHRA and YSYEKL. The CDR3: CASSQAEPIEGEASFF. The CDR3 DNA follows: TGCGCCAGCAGCCAAGCGGAACCAATCGAGGGGGAGGCTTCATTCTTC.

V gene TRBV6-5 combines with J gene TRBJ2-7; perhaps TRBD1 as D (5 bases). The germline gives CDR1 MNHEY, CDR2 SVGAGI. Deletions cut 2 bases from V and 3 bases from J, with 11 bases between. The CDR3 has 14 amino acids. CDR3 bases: TGTGCCAGCAGTTACGACCGCGACAGCTACGAGCAGTACTTC. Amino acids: CASSYDRDSYEQYF.

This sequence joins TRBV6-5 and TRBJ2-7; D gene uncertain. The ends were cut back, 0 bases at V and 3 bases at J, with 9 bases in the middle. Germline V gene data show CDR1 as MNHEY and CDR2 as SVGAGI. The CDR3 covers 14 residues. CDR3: CASSYSIGRYEQYF. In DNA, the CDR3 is TGTGCCAGCAGTTACTCGATCGGCCGCTACGAGCAGTACTTC.

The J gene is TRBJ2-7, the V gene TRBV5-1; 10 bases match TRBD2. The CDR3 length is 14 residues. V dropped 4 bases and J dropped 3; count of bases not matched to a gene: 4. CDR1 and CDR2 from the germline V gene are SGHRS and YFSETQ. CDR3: CASSPSGSGYEQYF. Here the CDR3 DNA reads TGCGCCAGCAGCCCTAGCGGGAGCGGCTACGAGCAGTACTTC.